Listed below are T cell receptor beta chains from one sample, sequenced in a study of shared clonotypes between healthy human individuals. Repertoires were generated with immunoSEQ multiplex PCR, while TCRdb's copy carries only in-frame clones and drops some. The profile shows about 870,000 clones, around 92% of them singletons. The source material was naive CD8+ T cells sorted from blood. These TCRs come from a man aged 25-45 years in good health. Both conserved end residues are part of each CDR3. Fields, in order: V gene, clone size, D gene, J gene, CDR3 DNA, CDR3 protein. A D gene is named only where the DNA matches it firmly. Where a row states a size, it is once, few, many or the class of an expanded clone; other rows omit it.

TRBV5-6,.,.,TRBJ2-2,TGTGCCAGCAGCGCGACACGTCACGGCACCGGGGAGCTGTTTTTT,CASSATRHGTGELFF
TRBV10-3,.,TRBD1,TRBJ1-3,TGTGCCATCAGTGAGTCGACAGGGGGTGCCGGAAACACCATATATTTT,CAISESTGGAGNTIYF
TRBV5-6,few,.,TRBJ1-3,TGTGCCAGCAGCTTGGGCAGGGACGACATCTCTGGAAACACCATATATTTT,CASSLGRDDISGNTIYF
TRBV2,.,.,TRBJ2-2,TGTGCCAGCAGTGCCACGAGGAACCCCCGAAACACCGGGGAGCTGTTTTTT,CASSATRNPRNTGELFF
TRBV6-7,.,TRBD1,TRBJ2-7,TGTGCCAGCAGTTACGGGACAGGGACGTACGAGCAGTACTTC,CASSYGTGTYEQYF
TRBV4-3,.,.,TRBJ2-1,TGCGCCAGCAGCCAAGGGGCTGGCAATGAGCAGTTCTTC,CASSQGAGNEQFF
TRBV7-3,.,.,TRBJ2-3,TGTGCCAGCAGCCCGATAGTGGGCACAGATACGCAGTATTTT,CASSPIVGTDTQYF
TRBV5-8,.,TRBD1,TRBJ1-4,TGTGCCAGCAGTCCTGCCGGCAGGGGGCCGGATAATGAAAAACTGTTTTTT,CASSPAGRGPDNEKLFF
TRBV5-1,once,.,TRBJ2-1,TGCGCCAGCAGCTTGGCCGGGAACACCTACAATGAGCAGTTCTTC,CASSLAGNTYNEQFF
TRBV21-1,.,.,TRBJ2-7,TGTGCCACCGAGGGTTTAAGACAATCCTACGAGCAGTACTTC,CATEGLRQSYEQYF
TRBV29-1,once,.,TRBJ2-7,TGCAGCGCCTACGACCGGGAGACCTACGAGCAGTACTTC,CSAYDRETYEQYF
TRBV7-9,once,.,TRBJ1-4,TGTGCCAGCAGCCAGGGACTGGAAAAACTGTTTTTT,CASSQGLEKLFF
TRBV10-2,.,TRBD1,TRBJ2-1,TGCGCCAGCAGTAGACAGGGGTGGGGGAATGAGCAGTTCTTC,CASSRQGWGNEQFF
TRBV29-1,.,.,TRBJ2-7,TGCAGCGTTTCCCTCTTCCACCCGAGCTCCTACGAGCAGTACTTC,CSVSLFHPSSYEQYF
TRBV9,.,.,TRBJ1-1,TGTGCCAGCAGCGTGGGCAGGGGCACTGAAGCTTTCTTT,CASSVGRGTEAFF
TRBV7-8,.,TRBD2,TRBJ2-7,TGTGCCAGCAGCTGGGGGGGGACTAGCGGGAAAGGCGGGCAGTACTTC,CASSWGGTSGKGGQYF
TRBV7-9,once,TRBD1,TRBJ2-1,TGTGCCAGCAGTGTAAAGGACAGGGTCGATGAGCAGTTCTTC,CASSVKDRVDEQFF
TRBV5-1,.,TRBD2,TRBJ2-1,TGCGCCAGCAGCTTGGGGCTAGCGGGGATCTCCTACAATGAGCAGTTCTTC,CASSLGLAGISYNEQFF
TRBV6-5,.,.,TRBJ1-2,TGTGCCAGCAGTACGCTGGGGGGGGCGCTTGGCTACACCTTC,CASSTLGGALGYTF
TRBV7-8,.,.,TRBJ1-2,TGTGCCAGCAGGGGGCAGGGAGATGGCTACACCTTC,CASRGQGDGYTF
TRBV5-4,.,.,TRBJ1-2,TGTGCCAGCAGCTTGGAATATGGCTACACCTTC,CASSLEYGYTF
TRBV9,.,.,TRBJ2-7,TGTGCCAGCAGCGTAGAGGACGGCTACGAGCAGTACTTC,CASSVEDGYEQYF
TRBV19,.,.,TRBJ1-1,TGTGCCAGTAGTATAAATACCATGAACACTGAAGCTTTCTTT,CASSINTMNTEAFF
TRBV5-6,.,.,TRBJ2-5,TGTGCCAGCAGCTTGGCGGAGACCCAGTACTTC,CASSLAETQYF
TRBV2,.,.,TRBJ2-3,TGTGCCAGCAGTGAAGTTACCCCTAGCACAGATACGCAGTATTTT,CASSEVTPSTDTQYF
TRBV2,.,.,TRBJ2-2,TGTGCCAGCAGTGAACTGGAGACAAACACCGGGGAGCTGTTTTTT,CASSELETNTGELFF
TRBV29-1,.,.,TRBJ1-1,TGCAGCGTTGAAGAAGGGATGAACACTGAAGCTTTCTTT,CSVEEGMNTEAFF
TRBV18,.,TRBD1,TRBJ2-1,TGTGCCAGCTCACCAGAGGGGGCCAGAGGCTCCTACAATGAGCAGTTCTTC,CASSPEGARGSYNEQFF
TRBV27,.,.,TRBJ2-7,TGTGCCAGCAGTTGGCCCGGGACCGAGCAGTACTTC,CASSWPGTEQYF